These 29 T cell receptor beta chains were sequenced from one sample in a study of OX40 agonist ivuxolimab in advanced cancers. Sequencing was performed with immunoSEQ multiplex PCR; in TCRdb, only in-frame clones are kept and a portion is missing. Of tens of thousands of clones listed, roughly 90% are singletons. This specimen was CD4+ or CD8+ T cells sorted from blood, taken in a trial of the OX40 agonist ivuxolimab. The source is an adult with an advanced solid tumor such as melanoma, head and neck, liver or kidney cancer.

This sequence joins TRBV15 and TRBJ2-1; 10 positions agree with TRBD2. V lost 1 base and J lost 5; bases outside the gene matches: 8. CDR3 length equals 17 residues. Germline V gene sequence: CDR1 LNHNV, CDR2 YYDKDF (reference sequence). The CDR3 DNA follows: TGTGCCACCAGCAGAGGGGGGAGCGGGGGGGCAGACAATGAGCAGTTCTTC. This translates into CATSRGGSGGADNEQFF. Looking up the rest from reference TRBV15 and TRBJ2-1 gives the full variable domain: DAMVIQNPRYQVTQFGKPVTLSCSQTLNHNVMYWYQQKSSQAPKLLFHYYDKDFNNEADTPDNFQSRRPNTSFCFLDIRSPGLGDTAMYLCATSRGGSGGADNEQFFGPGTRLTVL.

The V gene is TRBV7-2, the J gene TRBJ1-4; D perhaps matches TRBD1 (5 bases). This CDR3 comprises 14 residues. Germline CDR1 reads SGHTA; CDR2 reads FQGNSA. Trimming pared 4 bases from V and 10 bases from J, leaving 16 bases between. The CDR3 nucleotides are TGTGCCAGCAGCTCCTCCAACGCGGGGGGAAAACTGTTTTTT. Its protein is CASSSSNAGGKLFF.

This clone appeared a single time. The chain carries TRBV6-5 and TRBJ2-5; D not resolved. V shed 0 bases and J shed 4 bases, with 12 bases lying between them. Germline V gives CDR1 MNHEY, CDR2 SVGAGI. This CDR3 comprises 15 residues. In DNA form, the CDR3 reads TGTGCCAGCAGTTACTCAACGGGCGGCAGAGAGACCCAGTACTTC. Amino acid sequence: CASSYSTGGRETQYF.

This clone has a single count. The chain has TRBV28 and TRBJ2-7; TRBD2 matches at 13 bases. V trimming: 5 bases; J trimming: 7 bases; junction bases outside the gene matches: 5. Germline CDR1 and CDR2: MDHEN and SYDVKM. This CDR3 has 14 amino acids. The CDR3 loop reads CASSEPGLAGEQYF. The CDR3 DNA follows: TGTGCCAGCAGTGAACCGGGACTAGCGGGAGAGCAGTACTTC.

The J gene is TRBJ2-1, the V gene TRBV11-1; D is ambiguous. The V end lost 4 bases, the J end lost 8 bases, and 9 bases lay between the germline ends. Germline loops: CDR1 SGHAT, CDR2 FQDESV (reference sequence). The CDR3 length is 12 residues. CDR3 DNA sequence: TGTGCCAGCAGCTCGTTTGTCCATGAGCAGTTCTTC. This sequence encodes CASSSFVHEQFF. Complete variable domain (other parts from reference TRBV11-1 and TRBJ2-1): EAEVAQSPRYKITEKSQAVAFWCDPISGHATLYWYRQILGQGPELLVQFQDESVVDDSQLPKDRFSAERLKGVDSTLKIQPAELGDSAMYLCASSSFVHEQFFGPGTRLTVL.

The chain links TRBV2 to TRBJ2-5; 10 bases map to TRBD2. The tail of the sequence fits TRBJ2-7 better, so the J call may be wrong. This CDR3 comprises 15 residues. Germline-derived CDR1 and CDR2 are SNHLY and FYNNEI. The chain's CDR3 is CASRIASGSLGEQYF. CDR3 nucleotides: TGTGCCAGCAGGATTGCTAGCGGGAGCCTCGGCGAGCAGTACTTC.

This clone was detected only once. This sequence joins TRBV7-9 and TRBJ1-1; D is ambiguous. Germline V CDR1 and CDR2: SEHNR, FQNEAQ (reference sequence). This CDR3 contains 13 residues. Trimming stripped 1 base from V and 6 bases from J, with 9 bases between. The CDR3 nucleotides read TGTGCCAGCAGCTTAGTTGGAGGGTCTGAAGCTTTCTTT. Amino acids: CASSLVGGSEAFF.

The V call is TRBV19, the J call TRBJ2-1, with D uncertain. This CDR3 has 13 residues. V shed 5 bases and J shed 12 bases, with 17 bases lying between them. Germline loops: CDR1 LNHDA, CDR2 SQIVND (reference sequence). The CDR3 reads CASSPLRSNTQFF. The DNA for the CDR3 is TGTGCCAGTAGTCCCCTCCGCAGCAATACGCAGTTCTTC.

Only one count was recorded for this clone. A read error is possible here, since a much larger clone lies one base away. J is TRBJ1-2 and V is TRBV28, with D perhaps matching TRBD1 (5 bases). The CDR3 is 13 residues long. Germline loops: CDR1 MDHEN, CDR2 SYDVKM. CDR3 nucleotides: TGTGCCAGCATCACCGGGACGGACTATAGCTACACCTTC. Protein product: CASITGTDYSYTF.

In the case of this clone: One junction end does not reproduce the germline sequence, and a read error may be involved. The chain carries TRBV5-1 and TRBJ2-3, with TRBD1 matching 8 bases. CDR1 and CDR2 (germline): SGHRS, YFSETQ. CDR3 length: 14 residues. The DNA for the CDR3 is TGCGCCAGCAGCAGGACAGGGAGAACAGATACGCGGTATTTT. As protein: CASSRTGRTDTRYF.

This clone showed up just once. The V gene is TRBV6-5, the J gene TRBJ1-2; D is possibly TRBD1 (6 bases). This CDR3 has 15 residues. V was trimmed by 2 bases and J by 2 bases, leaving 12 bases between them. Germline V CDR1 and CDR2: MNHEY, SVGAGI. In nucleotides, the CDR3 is TGTGCCAGCAGTTACCCACCAGGGGAAAACTATGGCTACACCTTC. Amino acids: CASSYPPGENYGYTF.

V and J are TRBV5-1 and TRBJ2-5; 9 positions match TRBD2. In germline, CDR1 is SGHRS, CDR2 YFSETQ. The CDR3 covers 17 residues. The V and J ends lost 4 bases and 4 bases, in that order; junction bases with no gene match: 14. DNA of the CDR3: TGCGCCAGCAGCCCGACCTTCGCGGGGGGGATTGGAGAGACCCAGTACTTC. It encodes CASSPTFAGGIGETQYF. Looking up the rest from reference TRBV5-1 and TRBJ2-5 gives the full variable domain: KAGVTQTPRYLIKTRGQQVTLSCSPISGHRSVSWYQQTPGQGLQFLFEYFSETQRNKGNFPGRFSGRQFSNSRSEMNVSTLELGDSALYLCASSPTFAGGIGETQYFGPGTRLLVL.

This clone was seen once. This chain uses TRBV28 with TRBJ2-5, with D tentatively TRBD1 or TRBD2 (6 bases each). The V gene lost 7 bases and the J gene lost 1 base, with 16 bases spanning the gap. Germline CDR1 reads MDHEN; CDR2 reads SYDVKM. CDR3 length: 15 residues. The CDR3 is CASTQGTGVQETQYF. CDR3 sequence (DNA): TGTGCCAGCACCCAGGGGACGGGAGTCCAAGAGACCCAGTACTTC.

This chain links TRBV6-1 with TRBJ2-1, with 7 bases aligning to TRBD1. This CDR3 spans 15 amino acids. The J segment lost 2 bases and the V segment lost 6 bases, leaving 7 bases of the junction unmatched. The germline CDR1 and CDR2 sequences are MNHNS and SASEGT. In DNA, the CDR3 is TGTGCCAGCAGCTTAAGACAGGGACCCTACAATGAGCAGTTCTTC. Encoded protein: CASSLRQGPYNEQFF.

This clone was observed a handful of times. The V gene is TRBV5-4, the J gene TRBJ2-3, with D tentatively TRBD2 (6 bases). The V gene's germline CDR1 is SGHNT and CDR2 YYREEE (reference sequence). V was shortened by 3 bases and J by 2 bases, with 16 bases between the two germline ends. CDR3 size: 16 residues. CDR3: CASSSSPGLPTDTQYF. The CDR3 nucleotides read TGTGCCAGCAGCTCGTCGCCGGGACTTCCCACAGATACGCAGTATTTT.

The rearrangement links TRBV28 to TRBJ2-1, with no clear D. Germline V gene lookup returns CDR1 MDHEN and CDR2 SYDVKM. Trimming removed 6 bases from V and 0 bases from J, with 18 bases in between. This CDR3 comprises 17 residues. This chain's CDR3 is CASRQKATASSYNEQFF. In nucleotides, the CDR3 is TGTGCCAGCAGACAGAAGGCAACAGCCAGCTCCTACAATGAGCAGTTCTTC. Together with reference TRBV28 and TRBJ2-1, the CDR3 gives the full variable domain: DVKVTQSSRYLVKRTGEKVFLECVQDMDHENMFWYRQDPGLGLRLIYFSYDVKMKEKGDIPEGYSVSREKKERFSLILESASTNQTSMYLCASRQKATASSYNEQFFGPGTRLTVL.

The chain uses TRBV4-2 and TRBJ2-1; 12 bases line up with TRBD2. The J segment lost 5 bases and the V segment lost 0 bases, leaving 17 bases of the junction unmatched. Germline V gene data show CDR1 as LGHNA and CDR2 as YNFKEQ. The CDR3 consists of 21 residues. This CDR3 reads CASSQDNTRLAGALFDNEQFF. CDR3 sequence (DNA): TGTGCCAGCAGCCAAGATAATACCCGACTAGCGGGAGCTCTATTTGACAATGAGCAGTTCTTC.

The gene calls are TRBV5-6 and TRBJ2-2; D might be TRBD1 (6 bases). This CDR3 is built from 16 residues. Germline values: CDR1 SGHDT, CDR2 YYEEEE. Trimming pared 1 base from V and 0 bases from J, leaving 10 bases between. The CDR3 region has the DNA TGTGCCAGCAGCTTGTATCAGGGGTCGAACACCGGGGAGCTGTTTTTT. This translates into CASSLYQGSNTGELFF.

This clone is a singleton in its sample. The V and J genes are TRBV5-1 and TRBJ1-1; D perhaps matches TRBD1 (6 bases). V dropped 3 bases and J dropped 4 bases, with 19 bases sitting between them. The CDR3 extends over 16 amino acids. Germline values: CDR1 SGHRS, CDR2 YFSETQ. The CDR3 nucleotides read TGCGCCAGCAGCTCGGGGATACAGGGACGGGGCACTGAAGCTTTCTTT. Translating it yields CASSSGIQGRGTEAFF.

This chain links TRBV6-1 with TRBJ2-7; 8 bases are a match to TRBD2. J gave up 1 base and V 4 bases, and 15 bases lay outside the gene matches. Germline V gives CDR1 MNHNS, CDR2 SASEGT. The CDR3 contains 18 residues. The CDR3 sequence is CASSAAWISGGESYEQYF. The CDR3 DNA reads TGTGCCAGCAGTGCGGCTTGGATCAGCGGGGGAGAGTCCTACGAGCAGTACTTC.

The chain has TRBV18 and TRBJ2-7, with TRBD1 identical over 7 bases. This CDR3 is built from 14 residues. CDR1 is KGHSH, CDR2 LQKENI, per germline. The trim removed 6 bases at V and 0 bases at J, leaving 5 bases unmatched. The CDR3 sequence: CASSWDRNSYEQYF. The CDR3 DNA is TGTGCCAGCTCCTGGGACAGAAACTCCTACGAGCAGTACTTC. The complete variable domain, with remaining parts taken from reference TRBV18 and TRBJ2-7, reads NAGVMQNPRHLVRRRGQEARLRCSPMKGHSHVYWYRQLPEEGLKFMVYLQKENIIDESGMPKERFSAEFPKEGPSILRIQQVVRGDSAAYFCASSWDRNSYEQYFGPGTRLTVT.

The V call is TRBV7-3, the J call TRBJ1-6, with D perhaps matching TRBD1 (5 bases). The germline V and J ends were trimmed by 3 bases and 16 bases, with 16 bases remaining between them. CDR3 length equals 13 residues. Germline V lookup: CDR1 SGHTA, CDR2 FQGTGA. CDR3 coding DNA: TGTGCCAGCAGCTTTACCCCGGGGGACCTACTCCACTTT. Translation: CASSFTPGDLLHF.

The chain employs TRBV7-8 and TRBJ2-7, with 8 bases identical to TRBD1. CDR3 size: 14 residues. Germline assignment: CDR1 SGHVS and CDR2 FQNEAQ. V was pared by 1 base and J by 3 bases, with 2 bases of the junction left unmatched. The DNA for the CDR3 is TGTGCCAGCAGCTTAGGAGACAGGGGCTACGAGCAGTACTTC. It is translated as CASSLGDRGYEQYF.

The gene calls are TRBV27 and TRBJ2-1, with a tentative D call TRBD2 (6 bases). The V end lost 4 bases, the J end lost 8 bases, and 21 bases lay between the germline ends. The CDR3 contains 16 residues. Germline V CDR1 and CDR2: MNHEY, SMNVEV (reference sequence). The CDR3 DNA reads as TGTGCCAGCAGTTGGGGCGTTCCGACGGAGGGGTATGAGCAGTTCTTC. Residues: CASSWGVPTEGYEQFF.

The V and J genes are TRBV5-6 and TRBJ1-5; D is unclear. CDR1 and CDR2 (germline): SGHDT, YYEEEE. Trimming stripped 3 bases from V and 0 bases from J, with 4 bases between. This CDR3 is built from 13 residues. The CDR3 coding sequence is TGTGCCAGCAGCTCGGATAGCAATCAGCCCCAGCATTTT. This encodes CASSSDSNQPQHF.

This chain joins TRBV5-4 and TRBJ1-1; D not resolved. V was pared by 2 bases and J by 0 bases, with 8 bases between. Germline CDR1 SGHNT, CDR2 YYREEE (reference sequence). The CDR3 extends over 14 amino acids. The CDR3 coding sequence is TGTGCCAGCAGCTTTGAAGCTATGAACACTGAAGCTTTCTTT. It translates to CASSFEAMNTEAFF. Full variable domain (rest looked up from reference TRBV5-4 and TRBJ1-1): ETGVTQSPTHLIKTRGQQVTLRCSSQSGHNTVSWYQQALGQGPQFIFQYYREEENGRGNFPPRFSGLQFPNYSSELNVNALELDDSALYLCASSFEAMNTEAFFGQGTRLTVV.

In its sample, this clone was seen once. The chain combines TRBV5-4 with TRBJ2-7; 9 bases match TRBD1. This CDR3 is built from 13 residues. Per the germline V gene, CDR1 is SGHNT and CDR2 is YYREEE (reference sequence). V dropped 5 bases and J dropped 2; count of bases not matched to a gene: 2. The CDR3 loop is CASRRTGAYEQYF. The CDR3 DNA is TGTGCCAGCAGAAGGACAGGGGCCTACGAGCAGTACTTC.

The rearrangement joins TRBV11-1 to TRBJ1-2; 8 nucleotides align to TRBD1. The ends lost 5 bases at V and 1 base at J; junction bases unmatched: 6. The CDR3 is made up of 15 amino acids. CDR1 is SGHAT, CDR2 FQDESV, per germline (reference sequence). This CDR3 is CASSVTGGDNYGYTF. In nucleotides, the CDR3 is TGTGCCAGCAGCGTCACAGGGGGAGATAACTATGGCTACACCTTC. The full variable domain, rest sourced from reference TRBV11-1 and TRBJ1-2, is EAEVAQSPRYKITEKSQAVAFWCDPISGHATLYWYRQILGQGPELLVQFQDESVVDDSQLPKDRFSAERLKGVDSTLKIQPAELGDSAMYLCASSVTGGDNYGYTFGSGTRLTVV.

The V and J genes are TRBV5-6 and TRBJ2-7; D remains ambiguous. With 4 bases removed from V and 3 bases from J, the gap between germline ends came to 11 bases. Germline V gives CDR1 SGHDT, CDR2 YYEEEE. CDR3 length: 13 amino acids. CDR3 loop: CASSPDPDYEQYF. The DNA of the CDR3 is TGTGCCAGCAGCCCAGACCCAGACTACGAGCAGTACTTC.